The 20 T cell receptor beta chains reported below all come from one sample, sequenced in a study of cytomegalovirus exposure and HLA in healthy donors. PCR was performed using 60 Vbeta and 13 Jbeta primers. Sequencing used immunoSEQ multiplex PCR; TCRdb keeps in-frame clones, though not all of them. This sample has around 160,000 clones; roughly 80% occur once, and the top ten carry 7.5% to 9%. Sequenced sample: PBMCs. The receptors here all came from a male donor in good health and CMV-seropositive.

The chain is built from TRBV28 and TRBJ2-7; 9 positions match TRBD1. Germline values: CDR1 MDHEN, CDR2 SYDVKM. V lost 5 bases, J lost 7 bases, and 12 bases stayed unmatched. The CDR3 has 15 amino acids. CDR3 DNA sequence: TGTGCCAGCAGTACAACCGGGACAGGGTTTGAAGAGCAGTACTTC. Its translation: CASSTTGTGFEEQYF.

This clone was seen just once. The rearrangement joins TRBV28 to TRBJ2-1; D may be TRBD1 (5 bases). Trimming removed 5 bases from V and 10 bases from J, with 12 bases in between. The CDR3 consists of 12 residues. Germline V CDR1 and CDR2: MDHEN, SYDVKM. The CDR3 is CASSLSDREQFF. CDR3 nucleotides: TGTGCCAGCAGTCTCTCCGACAGAGAGCAGTTCTTC. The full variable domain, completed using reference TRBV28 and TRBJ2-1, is DVKVTQSSRYLVKRTGEKVFLECVQDMDHENMFWYRQDPGLGLRLIYFSYDVKMKEKGDIPEGYSVSREKKERFSLILESASTNQTSMYLCASSLSDREQFFGPGTRLTVL.

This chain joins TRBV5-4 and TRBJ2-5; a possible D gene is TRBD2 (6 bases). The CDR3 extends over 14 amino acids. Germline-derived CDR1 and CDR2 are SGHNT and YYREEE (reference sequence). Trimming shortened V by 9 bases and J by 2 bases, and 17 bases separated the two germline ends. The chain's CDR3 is CAIQPGTSQETQYF. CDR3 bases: TGTGCCATCCAGCCGGGGACTTCTCAAGAGACCCAGTACTTC.

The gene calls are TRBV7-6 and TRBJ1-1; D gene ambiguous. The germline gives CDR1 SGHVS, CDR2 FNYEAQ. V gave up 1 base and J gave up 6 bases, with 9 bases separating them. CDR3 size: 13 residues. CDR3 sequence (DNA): TGTGCCAGCAGCTTAGGAATTGCAGCTGAAGCTTTCTTT. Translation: CASSLGIAAEAFF. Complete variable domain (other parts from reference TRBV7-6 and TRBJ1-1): GAGVSQSPRYKVTKRGQDVALRCDPISGHVSLYWYRQALGQGPEFLTYFNYEAQQDKSGLPNDRFSAERPEGSISTLTIQRTEQRDSAMYRCASSLGIAAEAFFGQGTRLTVV.

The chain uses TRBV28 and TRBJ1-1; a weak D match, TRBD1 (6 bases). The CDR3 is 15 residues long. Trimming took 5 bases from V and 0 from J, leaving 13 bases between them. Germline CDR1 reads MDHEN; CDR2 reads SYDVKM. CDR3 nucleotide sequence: TGTGCCAGCAGTCCATCAGGGGCCATGAACACTGAAGCTTTCTTT. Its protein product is CASSPSGAMNTEAFF.

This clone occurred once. CDR3: CASSLWSSAGEAGNTIYF. DNA for the CDR3: TGTGCCAGCAGCTTATGGAGTTCCGCGGGAGAGGCTGGAAACACCATATATTTT. The chain joins TRBV7-2 to TRBJ1-3; D gene uncertain. This CDR3 contains 18 residues. Trimming took off 2 bases at V and 2 bases at J, with 19 bases between the two ends. Germline V gene lookup returns CDR1 SGHTA and CDR2 FQGNSA.

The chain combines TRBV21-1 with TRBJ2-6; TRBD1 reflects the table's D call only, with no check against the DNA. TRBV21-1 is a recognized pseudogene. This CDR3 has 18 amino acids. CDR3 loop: CASRYRTEGRSGANVLTF. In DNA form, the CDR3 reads TGTGCCAGCAGATATAGAACAGAAGGCCGCTCTGGGGCCAACGTCCTGACTTTC.

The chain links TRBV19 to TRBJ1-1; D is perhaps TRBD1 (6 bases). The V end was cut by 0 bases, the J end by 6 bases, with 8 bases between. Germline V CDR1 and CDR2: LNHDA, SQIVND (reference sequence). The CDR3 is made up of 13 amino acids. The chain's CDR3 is CASSIEEGAEAFF. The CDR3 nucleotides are TGTGCCAGTAGTATAGAAGAGGGGGCTGAAGCTTTCTTT.

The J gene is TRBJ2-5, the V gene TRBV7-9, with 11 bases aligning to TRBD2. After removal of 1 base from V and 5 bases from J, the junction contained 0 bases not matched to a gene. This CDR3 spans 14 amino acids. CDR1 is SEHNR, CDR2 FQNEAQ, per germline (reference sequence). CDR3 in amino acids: CASSLGTSGETQYF. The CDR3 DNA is TGTGCCAGCAGCTTAGGGACTAGCGGGGAGACCCAGTACTTC.

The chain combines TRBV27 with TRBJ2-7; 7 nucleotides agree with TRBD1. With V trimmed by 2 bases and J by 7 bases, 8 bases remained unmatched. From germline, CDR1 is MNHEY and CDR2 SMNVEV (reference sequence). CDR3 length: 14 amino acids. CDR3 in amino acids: CASSLKGGRGEQYF. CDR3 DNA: TGTGCCAGCAGTTTAAAAGGGGGCAGGGGGGAGCAGTACTTC.

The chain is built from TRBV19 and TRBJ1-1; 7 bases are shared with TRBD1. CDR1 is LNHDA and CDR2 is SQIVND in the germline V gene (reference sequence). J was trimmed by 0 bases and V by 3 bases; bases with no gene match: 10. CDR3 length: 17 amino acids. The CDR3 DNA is TGTGCCAGTAGTATTAAAAGGGGGCCGGCGATGAACACTGAAGCTTTCTTT. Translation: CASSIKRGPAMNTEAFF.

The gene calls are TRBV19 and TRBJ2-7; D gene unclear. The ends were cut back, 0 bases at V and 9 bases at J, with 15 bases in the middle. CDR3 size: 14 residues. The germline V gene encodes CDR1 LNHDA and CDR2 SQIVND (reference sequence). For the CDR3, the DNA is TGTGCCAGTAGTATAGATCAAGGCGGAACCGGGCAGTACTTC. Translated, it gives CASSIDQGGTGQYF.

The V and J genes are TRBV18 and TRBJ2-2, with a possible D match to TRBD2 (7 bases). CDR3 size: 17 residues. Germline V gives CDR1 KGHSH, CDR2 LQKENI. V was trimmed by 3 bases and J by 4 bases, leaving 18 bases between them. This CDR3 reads CASSPPVRGGTTGELFF. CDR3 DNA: TGTGCCAGCTCACCCCCCGTCCGCGGGGGCACCACCGGGGAGCTGTTTTTT.

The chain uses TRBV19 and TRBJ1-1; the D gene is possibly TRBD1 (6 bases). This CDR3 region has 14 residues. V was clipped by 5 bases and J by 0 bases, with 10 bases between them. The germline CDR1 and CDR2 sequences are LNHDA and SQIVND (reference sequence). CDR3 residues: CASSGQNMNTEAFF. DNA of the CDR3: TGTGCCAGTAGTGGACAGAATATGAACACTGAAGCTTTCTTT.

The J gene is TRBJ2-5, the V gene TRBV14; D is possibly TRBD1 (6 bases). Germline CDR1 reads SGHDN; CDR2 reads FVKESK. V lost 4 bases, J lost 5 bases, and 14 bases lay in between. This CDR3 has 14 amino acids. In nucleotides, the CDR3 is TGTGCCAGCAGCCGTGAAACAGGGTTGGAGACCCAGTACTTC. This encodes CASSRETGLETQYF.

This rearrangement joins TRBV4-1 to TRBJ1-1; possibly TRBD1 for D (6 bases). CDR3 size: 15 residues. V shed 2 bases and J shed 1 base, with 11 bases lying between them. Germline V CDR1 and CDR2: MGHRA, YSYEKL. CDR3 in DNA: TGCGCCAGCAGCCAACCGGGACATAGGAACACTGAAGCTTTCTTT. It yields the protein CASSQPGHRNTEAFF.

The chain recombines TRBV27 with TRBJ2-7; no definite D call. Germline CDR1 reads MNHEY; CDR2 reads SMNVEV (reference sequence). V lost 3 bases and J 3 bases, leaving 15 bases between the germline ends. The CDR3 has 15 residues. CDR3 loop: CASSFTENRIYEQYF. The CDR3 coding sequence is TGTGCCAGCAGTTTTACGGAGAACCGAATCTACGAGCAGTACTTC.

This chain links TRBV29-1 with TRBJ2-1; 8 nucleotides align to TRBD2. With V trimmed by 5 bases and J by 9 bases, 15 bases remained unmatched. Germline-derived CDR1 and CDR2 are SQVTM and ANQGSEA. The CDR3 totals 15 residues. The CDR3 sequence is CSVTQEGAGVGEQFF. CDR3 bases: TGCAGCGTTACCCAGGAGGGAGCGGGAGTAGGTGAGCAGTTCTTC.

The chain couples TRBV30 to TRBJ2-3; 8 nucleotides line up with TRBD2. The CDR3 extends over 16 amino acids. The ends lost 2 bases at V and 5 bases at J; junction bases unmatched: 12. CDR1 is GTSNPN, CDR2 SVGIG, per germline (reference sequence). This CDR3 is CAWSPTPIGGGDTQYF. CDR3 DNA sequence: TGTGCCTGGAGTCCCACCCCTATCGGGGGGGGAGATACGCAGTATTTT.

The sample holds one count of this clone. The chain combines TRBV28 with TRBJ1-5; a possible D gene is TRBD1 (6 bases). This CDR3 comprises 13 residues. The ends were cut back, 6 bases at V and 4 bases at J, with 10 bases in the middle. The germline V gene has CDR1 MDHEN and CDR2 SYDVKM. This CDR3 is CASSGTPNQPQHF. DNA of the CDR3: TGTGCCAGCAGCGGGACACCAAATCAGCCCCAGCATTTT.